This T cell receptor (beta chain) derives from a study of blood T cell repertoires in COVID-19. Profiled with immunoSEQ multiplex PCR; TCRdb holds only in-frame clones, not every one. The repertoire holds about 150,000 clones, with around 80% as singletons. V lost 6 bases to trimming and J lost 4 bases; unmatched junction nucleotides: 7. The germline V gene has CDR1 SNHLY and CDR2 FYNNEI. This CDR3 has 14 residues. The sequence derives from a man between 60 and 75 years old with acute or convalescent COVID-19. This chain uses TRBV2 with TRBJ2-5; 8 bases agree with TRBD1. Sequenced: peripheral blood. The CDR3 DNA follows: TGTGCCAGCAGACGGACAGGGAAGGGAGAGACCCAGTACTTC. Protein sequence: CASRRTGKGETQYF.